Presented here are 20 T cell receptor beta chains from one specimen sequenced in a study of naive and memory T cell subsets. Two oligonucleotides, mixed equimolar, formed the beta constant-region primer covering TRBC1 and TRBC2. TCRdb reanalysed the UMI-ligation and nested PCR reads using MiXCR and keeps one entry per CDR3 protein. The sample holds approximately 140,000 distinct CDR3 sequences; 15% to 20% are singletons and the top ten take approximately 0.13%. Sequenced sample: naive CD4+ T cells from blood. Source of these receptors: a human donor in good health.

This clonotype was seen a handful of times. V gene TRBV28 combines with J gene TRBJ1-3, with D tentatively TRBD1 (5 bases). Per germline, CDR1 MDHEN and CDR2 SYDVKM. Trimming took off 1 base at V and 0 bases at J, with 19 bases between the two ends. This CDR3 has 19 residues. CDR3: CASSLLNPNGGISGNTIYF. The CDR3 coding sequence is TGTGCCAGCAGTTTATTAAACCCAAATGGGGGGATCTCTGGAAACACCATATATTTT.

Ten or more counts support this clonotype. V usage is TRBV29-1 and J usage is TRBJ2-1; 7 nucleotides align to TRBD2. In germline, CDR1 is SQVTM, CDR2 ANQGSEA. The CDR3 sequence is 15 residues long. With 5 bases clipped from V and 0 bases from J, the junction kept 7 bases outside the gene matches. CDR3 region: CSVLGLVDSYNEQFF. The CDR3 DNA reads TGCAGCGTTCTAGGACTAGTAGACTCCTACAATGAGCAGTTCTTC.

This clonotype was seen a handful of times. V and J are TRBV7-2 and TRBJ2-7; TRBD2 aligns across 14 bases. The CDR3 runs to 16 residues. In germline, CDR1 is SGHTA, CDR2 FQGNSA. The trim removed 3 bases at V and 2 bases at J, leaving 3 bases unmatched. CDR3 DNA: TGTGCCAGCAGCTTCGGGACTAGCGGGAGTCCCTACGAGCAGTACTTC. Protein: CASSFGTSGSPYEQYF. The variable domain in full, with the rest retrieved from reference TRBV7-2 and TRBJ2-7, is GAGVSQSPSNKVTEKGKDVELRCDPISGHTALYWYRQSLGQGLEFLIYFQGNSAPDKSGLPSDRFSAERTGGSVSTLTIQRTQQEDSAVYLCASSFGTSGSPYEQYFGPGTRLTVT.

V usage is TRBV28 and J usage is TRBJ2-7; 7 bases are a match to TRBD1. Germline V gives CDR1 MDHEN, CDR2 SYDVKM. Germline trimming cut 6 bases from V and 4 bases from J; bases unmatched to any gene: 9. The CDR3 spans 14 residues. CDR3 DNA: TGTGCCAGCAGGGATGGGGGACAGCCATACGAGCAGTACTTC. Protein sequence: CASRDGGQPYEQYF.

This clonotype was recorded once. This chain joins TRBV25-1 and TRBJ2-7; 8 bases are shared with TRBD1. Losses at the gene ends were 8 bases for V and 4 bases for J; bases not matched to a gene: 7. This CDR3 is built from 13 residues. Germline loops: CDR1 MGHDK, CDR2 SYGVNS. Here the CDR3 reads CASGDRSTYEQYF. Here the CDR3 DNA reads TGTGCCAGCGGGGACAGGTCGACTTACGAGCAGTACTTC.

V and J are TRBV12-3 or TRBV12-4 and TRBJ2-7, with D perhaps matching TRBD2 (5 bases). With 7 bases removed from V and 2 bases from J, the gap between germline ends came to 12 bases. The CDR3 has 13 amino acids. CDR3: CASTRDGAYEQYF. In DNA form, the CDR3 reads TGTGCCAGCACGAGGGATGGAGCCTACGAGCAGTACTTC.

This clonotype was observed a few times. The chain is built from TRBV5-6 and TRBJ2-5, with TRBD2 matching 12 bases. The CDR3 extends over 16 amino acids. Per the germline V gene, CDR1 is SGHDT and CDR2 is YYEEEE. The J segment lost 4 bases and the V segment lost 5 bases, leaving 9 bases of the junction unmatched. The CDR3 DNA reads TGTGCCAGCAGTCTCTCCCCGGGACTAGCGGGAGAGACCCAGTACTTC. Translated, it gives CASSLSPGLAGETQYF.

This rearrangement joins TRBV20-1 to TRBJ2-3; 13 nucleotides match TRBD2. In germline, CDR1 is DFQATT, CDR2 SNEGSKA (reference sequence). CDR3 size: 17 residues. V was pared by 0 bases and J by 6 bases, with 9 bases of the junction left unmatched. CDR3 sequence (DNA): TGCAGTGCTAGAGATAAACTAGCGGGAGGGCCTCGTGATACGCAGTATTTT. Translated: CSARDKLAGGPRDTQYF.

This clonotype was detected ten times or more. The CDR3 DNA sequence: TGTGCCAGCAGCCTCCGAGGACAGGGACATCAGCCCCAGCATTTT. This sequence encodes CASSLRGQGHQPQHF. The rearrangement joins TRBV3-1 to TRBJ1-5, with 8 bases matching TRBD1. The CDR3 contains 15 residues. Germline loops: CDR1 LGHDT, CDR2 YNNKEL (reference sequence). Trimming cost V 4 bases and J 5 bases; bases outside gene matches: 7.

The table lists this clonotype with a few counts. CDR3 sequence: CASITGLQGGELFF. The CDR3 bases are TGTGCCAGCATAACGGGACTCCAGGGCGGGGAGCTGTTTTTT. The chain uses TRBV12-3 or TRBV12-4 and TRBJ2-2; D might be TRBD2 (6 bases). CDR3 size: 14 residues. Trimming removed 7 bases from V and 7 bases from J, with 16 bases in between.

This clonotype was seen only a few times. DNA of the CDR3: TGTGCCACCGAGGACAGGGCGAGCAATCAGCCCCAGCATTTT. Protein sequence: CATEDRASNQPQHF. The V gene is TRBV19, the J gene TRBJ1-5; TRBD1 matches at 8 bases. Trimming cost V 10 bases and J 1 base; bases outside gene matches: 6. Looked up from germline, CDR1 is LNHDA and CDR2 is SQIVND (reference sequence). The CDR3 has 14 residues.

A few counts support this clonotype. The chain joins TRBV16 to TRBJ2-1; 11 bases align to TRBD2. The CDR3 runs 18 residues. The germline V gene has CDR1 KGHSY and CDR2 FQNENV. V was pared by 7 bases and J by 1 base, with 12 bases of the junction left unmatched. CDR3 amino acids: CASTPGIRLAGSYNEQFF. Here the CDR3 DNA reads TGTGCCAGCACTCCCGGAATTAGACTAGCGGGATCCTACAATGAGCAGTTCTTC. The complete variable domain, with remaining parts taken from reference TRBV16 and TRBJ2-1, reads GEEVAQTPKHLVRGEGQKAKLYCAPIKGHSYVFWYQQVLKNEFKFLISFQNENVFDETGMPKERFSAKCLPNSPCSLEIQATKLEDSAVYFCASTPGIRLAGSYNEQFFGPGTRLTVL.

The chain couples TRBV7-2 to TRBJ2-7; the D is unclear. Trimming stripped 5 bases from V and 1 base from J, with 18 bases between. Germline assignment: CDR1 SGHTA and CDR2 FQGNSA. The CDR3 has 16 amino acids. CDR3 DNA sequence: TGTGCCAGCAGCCCCGTAGTGGGGAAGTCGTCCTACGAGCAGTACTTC. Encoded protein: CASSPVVGKSSYEQYF. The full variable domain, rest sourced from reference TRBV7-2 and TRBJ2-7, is GAGVSQSPSNKVTEKGKDVELRCDPISGHTALYWYRQSLGQGLEFLIYFQGNSAPDKSGLPSDRFSAERTGGSVSTLTIQRTQQEDSAVYLCASSPVVGKSSYEQYFGPGTRLTVT.

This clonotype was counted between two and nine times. The CDR3 DNA sequence: TGTGCCAGCAGCTTAAACAGGGGGCATGATACGCAGTATTTT. It codes for CASSLNRGHDTQYF. The chain uses TRBV7-2 and TRBJ2-3; 9 positions match TRBD1. The length of the CDR3 is 14 residues. CDR1 is SGHTA, CDR2 FQGNSA, per germline. V shed 2 bases and J 6 bases; nucleotides not matched to a gene: 3.

Here the CDR3 DNA reads TGTGCCAGCAGGTCCAGGGGATTGGGAGAGACCCAGTACTTC. Amino acids: CASRSRGLGETQYF. This chain uses TRBV3-1 with TRBJ2-5; weak D call: TRBD1 (6 bases). V lost 6 bases and J 4 bases, leaving 15 bases between the germline ends. Germline CDR1 is LGHDT and CDR2 is YNNKEL (reference sequence). The CDR3 contains 14 residues.

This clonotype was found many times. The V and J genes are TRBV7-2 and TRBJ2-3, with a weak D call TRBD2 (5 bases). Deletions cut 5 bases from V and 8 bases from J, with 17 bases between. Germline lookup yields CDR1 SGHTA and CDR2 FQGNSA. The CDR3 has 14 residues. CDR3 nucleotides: TGTGCCAGCAGCCCCTATCTCGGTGCGGGTACGCAGTATTTT. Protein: CASSPYLGAGTQYF.

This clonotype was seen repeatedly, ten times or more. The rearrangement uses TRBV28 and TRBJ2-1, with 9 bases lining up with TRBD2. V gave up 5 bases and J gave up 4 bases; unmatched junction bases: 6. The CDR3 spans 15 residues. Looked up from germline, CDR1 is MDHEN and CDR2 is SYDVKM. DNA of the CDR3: TGTGCCAGCAGTCGTAGCGGGAGCCTATACAATGAGCAGTTCTTC. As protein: CASSRSGSLYNEQFF.

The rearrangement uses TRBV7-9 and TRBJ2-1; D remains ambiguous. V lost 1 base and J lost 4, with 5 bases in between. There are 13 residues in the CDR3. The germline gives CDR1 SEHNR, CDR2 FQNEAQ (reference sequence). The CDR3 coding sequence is TGTGCCAGCAGCTTAGTACCGTACAATGAGCAGTTCTTC. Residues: CASSLVPYNEQFF.

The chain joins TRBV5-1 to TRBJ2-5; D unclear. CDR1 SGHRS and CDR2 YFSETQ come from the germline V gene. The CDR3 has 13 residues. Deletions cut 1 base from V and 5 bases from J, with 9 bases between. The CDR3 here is CASSLTLGETQYF. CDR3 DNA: TGCGCCAGCAGCTTGACACTGGGGGAGACCCAGTACTTC.

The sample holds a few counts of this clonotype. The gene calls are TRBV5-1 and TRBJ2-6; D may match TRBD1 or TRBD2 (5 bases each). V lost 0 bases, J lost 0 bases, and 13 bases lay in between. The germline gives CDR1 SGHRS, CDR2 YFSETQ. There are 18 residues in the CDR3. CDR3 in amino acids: CASSLAGTGRSGANVLTF. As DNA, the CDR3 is TGCGCCAGCAGCTTGGCCGGGACGGGACGCTCTGGGGCCAACGTCCTGACTTTC.